This T cell receptor beta chain was captured by sequencing in a study of beta chain features in type 1 diabetes. Study information: Researchers looked at roughly 110 million sorted cells across all samples.

Overall study results and limits: Relative to healthy donors, patients appeared to have naive, central memory and Treg TCRB repertoires that were more similar. cDNA sequencing could over-represent cells with high TCR expression.

CDR1 SGHRS and CDR2 YFSETQ come from the germline V gene. This CDR3 is built from 15 residues. The V and J ends lost 4 bases and 7 bases, in that order; junction bases with no gene match: 7. This clone has only a few counts. What it recognizes is unknown. The study reverse transcribed the entire isolated RNA, so it sequenced expressed TCRB transcripts. Produced via immunoSEQ multiplex PCR; TCRdb's table is partial and in-frame only. The sample holds some 200,000 clones, 11% seen once. The V and J genes are TRBV5-1 and TRBJ2-3; 12 nucleotides align to TRBD1. The sample consisted of central memory CD4+ T cells from blood. The sequence came from a man aged 18-30 years in good health. The chain's CDR3 is CASSVGQGARNTQYF. The CDR3 region has the DNA TGCGCCAGCAGCGTGGGACAGGGGGCGAGGAATACGCAGTATTTT.